One sample yielded the 28 T cell receptor beta chains listed below, sequenced in a study of human T cells and chemical hapten exposure. Time point noted: pre-sensitization, week 0. The treatment here: therapeutic diphenylcyclopropenone sensitization with weekly scalp DPC. TCRdb processed the RACE reads anew with MiXCR; each CDR3 protein has one entry. This table holds about 250,000 distinct CDR3 sequences, roughly 7.7% found once. The material was whole blood, obtained in connection with sensitization to the hapten diphenylcyclopropenone (DPC). These receptors were taken from a man younger than 35 with alopecia areata. Some clones in this sample may be carry-over from other donors' samples.

Note on this clonotype: The CDR3 carries no conserved terminal phenylalanine or tryptophan, so it likely arises from a read error. No DNA is shown, since the ends of the CDR3 on it are uncertain; the CDR3 is the one TCRdb lists. The chain employs TRBV5-1 and TRBJ2-3; the table gives TRBD1 as D, unverified against the DNA. 11 amino acids form the CDR3, both terminal residues included. Germline V gene data show CDR1 as SGHRS and CDR2 as YFSETQ. The CDR3 spells CASSLLRGGDD.

The chain combines TRBV7-2 with TRBJ2-6; no clear D gene. Trimming shortened V by 5 bases and J by 0 bases, and 8 bases separated the two germline ends. Germline CDR1 reads SGHTA; CDR2 reads FQGNSA. This CDR3 contains 15 residues. The CDR3 DNA follows: TGTGCCAGCAGCCTTACAACCTCTGGGGCCAACGTCCTGACTTTC. Its translation is CASSLTTSGANVLTF. The complete variable domain, with remaining parts taken from reference TRBV7-2 and TRBJ2-6, reads GAGVSQSPSNKVTEKGKDVELRCDPISGHTALYWYRQSLGQGLEFLIYFQGNSAPDKSGLPSDRFSAERTGGSVSTLTIQRTQQEDSAVYLCASSLTTSGANVLTFGAGSRLTVL.

This clonotype was seen a handful of times. The rearrangement uses TRBV4-3 and TRBJ1-3; no firm D call. The germline gives CDR1 LGHNA, CDR2 YSLEER. The CDR3 sequence is 15 residues long. Deletions cut 7 bases from V and 1 base from J, with 14 bases between. This CDR3 reads CASTPRGRSGNTIYF. Here the CDR3 DNA reads TGCGCCAGCACCCCTCGCGGGAGGTCTGGAAACACCATATATTTT.

This clonotype was counted many times. The chain's CDR3 is CASADFPGGPLRTEAFF. The CDR3 DNA sequence: TGCGCCAGCGCAGACTTCCCAGGGGGACCTCTACGCACTGAAGCTTTCTTT. The rearrangement uses TRBV5-1 and TRBJ1-1, with 7 bases fitting TRBD1. The CDR3 runs 17 residues. Germline values: CDR1 SGHRS, CDR2 YFSETQ. V lost 7 bases, J lost 4 bases, and 19 bases stayed unmatched.

The sample holds many counts of this clonotype. This chain uses TRBV5-6 with TRBJ2-7; 9 bases are a match to TRBD1. V lost 2 bases to trimming and J lost 5 bases; unmatched junction nucleotides: 5. This CDR3 is built from 14 residues. The germline V gene encodes CDR1 SGHDT and CDR2 YYEEEE. DNA for the CDR3: TGTGCCAGCAGCTTTCCAGACAGGGGGAACGAGCAGTACTTC. It translates to CASSFPDRGNEQYF.

The sample holds many counts of this clonotype. Written as DNA, the CDR3 is TGTGCCAGCTCACCAGTTCAAGAGACCCAGTACTTC. Its translation is CASSPVQETQYF. The V gene is TRBV18, the J gene TRBJ2-5; the D is unclear. Germline loops: CDR1 KGHSH, CDR2 LQKENI. This CDR3 spans 12 amino acids. Deletions cut 2 bases from V and 2 bases from J, with 3 bases between.

In its sample, this clonotype was seen many times. The V and J genes are TRBV6-1 and TRBJ1-1; no clear D. The germline V gene encodes CDR1 MNHNS and CDR2 SASEGT. The CDR3 is made up of 14 amino acids. With 0 bases removed from V and 10 bases from J, the gap between germline ends came to 15 bases. CDR3 sequence reads: CASSEALGGRGAFF. In DNA, the CDR3 is TGTGCCAGCAGTGAAGCGCTAGGAGGGCGGGGAGCTTTCTTT.

This chain uses TRBV10-3 with TRBJ2-4; D is possibly TRBD2 (6 bases). The CDR3 length is 13 residues. V shed 1 base and J shed 7 bases, with 8 bases lying between them. Germline V gene lookup returns CDR1 ENHRY and CDR2 SYGVKD. Here the CDR3 reads CAISEYRENIQYF. In DNA form, the CDR3 reads TGTGCCATCAGTGAGTACCGGGAGAACATTCAGTACTTC.

This clonotype has only a few counts. The chain has TRBV6-6 and TRBJ1-6, with D maybe TRBD1 (5 bases). V was pared by 0 bases and J by 10 bases, with 13 bases between. CDR1 and CDR2 (germline): MNHNY, SVGAGI (reference sequence). The CDR3 is 15 residues long. The CDR3 bases are TGTGCCAGCAGTTACTCGGTTCCGGGGGGATCACCCCTCCACTTT. Amino acid sequence: CASSYSVPGGSPLHF.

At least ten counts were recorded for this clonotype. The CDR3 DNA reads as TGTGCCAGCAGTTTCCACTCCGGGGCCAACGTCCTGACTTTC. This translates into CASSFHSGANVLTF. The chain is built from TRBV12-3 or TRBV12-4 and TRBJ2-6; D is uncertain. The ends were cut back, 3 bases at V and 4 bases at J, with 7 bases in the middle. The CDR3 length is 14 residues.

V and J are TRBV7-9 and TRBJ2-5, with a possible D match to TRBD2 (7 bases). Looked up from germline, CDR1 is SEHNR and CDR2 is FQNEAQ (reference sequence). V was clipped by 8 bases and J by 5 bases, with 15 bases between them. The CDR3 totals 13 residues. The CDR3 coding sequence is TGTGCCAGCTCCCGGGGGGCGGTTGAGACCCAGTACTTC. Protein product: CASSRGAVETQYF.

For this clonotype: A much larger clone differs from this one at a single base, so this may be a read error. No conserved phenylalanine or tryptophan is present at the end of the CDR3, so a read error is the likely explanation. The chain recombines TRBV6-2 or TRBV6-3 with TRBJ1-1; D possibly corresponds to TRBD1 (6 bases). The CDR3 is 11 amino acids. In germline, CDR1 is MNHEY, CDR2 SVGEGT. The V gene lost 6 bases and the J gene lost 5 bases, with 7 bases spanning the gap. This CDR3 reads CASRTGTEAFI. The CDR3 bases are TGTGCCAGCAGAACAGGGACTGAAGCTTTCATT.

This clonotype occurred many times. J is TRBJ1-2 and V is TRBV11-2, with no clear D. The V gene's germline CDR1 is SGHAT and CDR2 FQNNGV. Trimming took off 5 bases at V and 7 bases at J, with 17 bases between the two ends. CDR3 length: 14 residues. CDR3: CASSPFGGLVGYTF. In nucleotides, the CDR3 is TGTGCCAGCAGCCCATTTGGAGGATTGGTTGGCTACACCTTC.

This clonotype was picked up many times. The V gene is TRBV29-1, the J gene TRBJ2-1; the match to TRBD2 covers 15 bases. With V trimmed by 7 bases and J by 9 bases, 7 bases remained unmatched. Germline lookup yields CDR1 SQVTM and CDR2 ANQGSEA. This CDR3 comprises 14 residues. This chain's CDR3 is CSGRTSGGASEQFF. The DNA for the CDR3 is TGCAGCGGTAGGACTAGCGGGGGGGCGAGTGAGCAGTTCTTC.

The J gene is TRBJ1-2, the V gene TRBV28; maybe TRBD1 (6 bases). This CDR3 is built from 15 residues. CDR1 MDHEN and CDR2 SYDVKM come from the germline V gene. V lost 6 bases to trimming and J lost 4 bases, with 18 bases between them. CDR3 amino acids: CASRGGQNEFYGYTF. The CDR3 DNA sequence: TGTGCCAGCAGGGGAGGACAGAACGAATTCTATGGCTACACCTTC.

This clonotype has only a few counts. The chain combines TRBV5-1 with TRBJ2-5, with 9 bases fitting TRBD1. The CDR3 has 17 residues. Germline V gene data show CDR1 as SGHRS and CDR2 as YFSETQ. V lost 0 bases to trimming and J lost 1 base; unmatched junction nucleotides: 7. Here the CDR3 DNA reads TGCGCCAGCAGCTTGGCGCCTAAGACAGGGGGCCAAGAGACCCAGTACTTC. Amino acid sequence: CASSLAPKTGGQETQYF.

This clonotype has only a few counts. CDR3 amino acids: CASRPTGTGGVRELFF. CDR3 in DNA: TGCGCCAGCAGGCCTACCGGGACAGGGGGAGTCCGGGAGCTGTTTTTT. The V and J genes are TRBV4-3 and TRBJ2-2; 11 bases fit TRBD1. The germline V gene encodes CDR1 LGHNA and CDR2 YSLEER. V was clipped by 6 bases and J by 9 bases; unmatched bases: 12. This CDR3 contains 16 residues.

This clonotype was found a few times. J is TRBJ2-3 and V is TRBV20-1, with 14 bases identical to TRBD2. The CDR3 covers 19 residues. CDR1 is DFQATT, CDR2 SNEGSKA, per germline (reference sequence). V lost 6 bases, J lost 0 bases, and 14 bases stayed unmatched. The CDR3 bases are TGCAGTGCAACCGGGACTAGCGGGGGCCTCCTTACTAGCACAGATACGCAGTATTTT. This gives the protein CSATGTSGGLLTSTDTQYF.

This clonotype occurred a few times. This rearrangement joins TRBV7-7 to TRBJ1-3, with a weak D call TRBD1 (5 bases). V gave up 1 base and J gave up 8 bases, with 9 bases separating them. The CDR3 length is 13 residues. Germline CDR1 SSHAT, CDR2 FNYEAQ (reference sequence). CDR3 loop: CASSLGQGDTIYF. CDR3 nucleotides: TGTGCCAGCAGCTTAGGACAAGGGGACACCATATATTTT.

This clonotype has just a few counts. The V gene is TRBV11-2, the J gene TRBJ1-2; no clear D gene. In germline, CDR1 is SGHAT, CDR2 FQNNGV. Trimming removed 0 bases from V and 4 bases from J, with 18 bases in between. CDR3 length equals 17 residues. As DNA, the CDR3 is TGTGCCAGCAGCTTAGATCCAAACCGATCCATACTCTATGGCTACACCTTC. It codes for CASSLDPNRSILYGYTF.

The chain recombines TRBV10-1 with TRBJ1-2; the D gene is possibly TRBD1 (5 bases). This CDR3 comprises 12 residues. Germline values: CDR1 WNHNN, CDR2 SYGVQD (reference sequence). The V and J ends lost 6 bases and 2 bases respectively, with 7 bases between them. DNA of the CDR3: TGCGCCAGCAGCGACAGCAACTATGGCTACACCTTC. It yields the protein CASSDSNYGYTF.

The rearrangement links TRBV18 to TRBJ1-6; 7 positions agree with TRBD1. V lost 1 base and J lost 9; bases outside the gene matches: 18. Looked up from germline, CDR1 is KGHSH and CDR2 is LQKENI. The CDR3 loop spans 19 amino acids. CDR3 amino acids: CASSPRTLGLTGTASPLHF. The DNA for the CDR3 is TGTGCCAGCTCACCACGAACCCTTGGGTTGACAGGGACAGCTTCACCCCTCCACTTT. The entire variable domain, with the rest obtained from reference TRBV18 and TRBJ1-6, is as follows: NAGVMQNPRHLVRRRGQEARLRCSPMKGHSHVYWYRQLPEEGLKFMVYLQKENIIDESGMPKERFSAEFPKEGPSILRIQQVVRGDSAAYFCASSPRTLGLTGTASPLHFGNGTRLTVT.

This clonotype was counted only a few times. The gene calls are TRBV12-3 or TRBV12-4 and TRBJ2-2; D unclear. There are 13 residues in the CDR3. V was trimmed by 6 bases and J by 3 bases, leaving 8 bases between them. CDR3 protein: CASSTPHTGELFF. In DNA form, the CDR3 reads TGTGCCAGCAGCACCCCTCACACCGGGGAGCTGTTTTTT.

The chain is built from TRBV7-2 and TRBJ1-3; D possibly corresponds to TRBD1 (5 bases). V was shortened by 3 bases and J by 0 bases, with 9 bases between the two germline ends. The CDR3 consists of 15 residues. Germline V gene lookup returns CDR1 SGHTA and CDR2 FQGNSA. The CDR3 spells CASSFQGSSGNTIYF. The CDR3, as DNA: TGTGCCAGCAGCTTTCAGGGAAGCTCTGGAAACACCATATATTTT.

This chain links TRBV27 with TRBJ1-5; unclear D gene. The V gene's germline CDR1 is MNHEY and CDR2 SMNVEV (reference sequence). V was clipped by 3 bases and J by 0 bases, with 15 bases between them. This CDR3 region has 17 residues. CDR3 in amino acids: CASSLSRKLASNQPQHF. The CDR3 coding sequence is TGTGCCAGCAGTTTGAGCAGAAAACTTGCTAGCAATCAGCCCCAGCATTTT.

The chain recombines TRBV11-2 with TRBJ1-5; possible D gene TRBD1, 5 bases. The germline CDR1 and CDR2 sequences are SGHAT and FQNNGV. The CDR3 spans 15 residues. V was cut by 0 bases and J by 5 bases, with 11 bases left in between. DNA for the CDR3: TGTGCCAGCAGCTTAGATGGCAGGGACTATCAGCCCCAGCATTTT. This gives the protein CASSLDGRDYQPQHF.

This clonotype was seen more than once but under ten times. The V and J genes are TRBV28 and TRBJ1-1; D is undetermined. Trimming removed 4 bases at V and 8 bases at J, with 11 bases between. This CDR3 contains 12 residues. The germline CDR1 and CDR2 sequences are MDHEN and SYDVKM. CDR3: CASSSDTSEAFF. CDR3 in DNA: TGTGCCAGCAGTTCTGACACCTCGGAAGCTTTCTTT.

This clonotype was seen more than once but under ten times. The chain carries TRBV9 and TRBJ1-1; 7 nucleotides match TRBD1. The trim removed 4 bases at V and 1 base at J, leaving 7 bases unmatched. Germline values: CDR1 SGDLS, CDR2 YYNGEE. This CDR3 has 15 residues. The CDR3 reads CASSPLQGRNTEAFF. The CDR3, as DNA: TGTGCCAGCAGCCCCCTACAGGGGCGGAACACTGAAGCTTTCTTT.